The 7 T cell receptor beta chains presented below share a single source sample, sequenced in a study of blood T cell repertoires in COVID-19 (dated by TCRdb to the early 2020s). The protocol used for the library was the immunoSEQ multiplex PCR assay. TCRdb re-hosts the immuneACCESS table, in-frame sequences only. Its copies lack some clones; in the studies checked, an unresolved V gene accounts for under half of them, and the cause for the rest is not known. The sample table shows 160,000 or so clones, and 75% to 85% are seen once. The ten top clones hold about a tenth of the sample. The sequencing input was peripheral blood. Receptors were obtained from a human donor in a cohort sampled during active COVID-19.

This chain connects TRBV27 to TRBJ2-7, with TRBD2 matching 7 bases. CDR1 is MNHEY, CDR2 SMNVEV, per germline (reference sequence). Germline trimming cut 8 bases from V and 2 bases from J; bases unmatched to any gene: 12. The CDR3 has 15 residues. The CDR3 bases are TGTGCCAGCGCCAGGCGGGGGAGCACAGCCTACGAGCAGTACTTC. Translating gives CASARRGSTAYEQYF.

The rearrangement links TRBV7-2 to TRBJ2-2; 10 nucleotides match TRBD2. J lost 6 bases, V lost 1 base, and 11 bases had no gene match. The CDR3 length is 18 residues. Germline CDR1 SGHTA, CDR2 FQGNSA. CDR3 DNA sequence: TGTGCCAGCAGCTTAGGCTTATCGGCTAGCGGGAGTGCCGGGGAGCTGTTTTTT. This translates into CASSLGLSASGSAGELFF.

In regard to this clone: One end of the junction is discordant with germline, which a read error may explain. This rearrangement joins TRBV28 to TRBJ1-5; no clear D gene. The CDR3 has 16 amino acids. Germline V CDR1 and CDR2: MDHEN, SYDVKM. CDR3: CASTLPGYYSNQPQHF. CDR3 DNA sequence: TGTGCCAGCACTTTACCAGGTTATTATAGCAATCAGCCCCAGCATTTT.

The chain has TRBV2 and TRBJ2-4, with D tentatively TRBD2 (5 bases). The CDR3 loop spans 15 amino acids. V gave up 4 bases and J gave up 3 bases, with 13 bases separating them. In germline, CDR1 is SNHLY, CDR2 FYNNEI. CDR3 in DNA: TGTGCCAGCAGTGGGAGTGCTGGGAGCAAAAACATTCAGTACTTC. It encodes CASSGSAGSKNIQYF. The full variable domain, rest sourced from reference TRBV2 and TRBJ2-4, is EPEVTQTPSHQVTQMGQEVILRCVPISNHLYFYWYRQILGQKVEFLVSFYNNEISEKSEIFDDQFSVERPDGSNFTLKIRSTKLEDSAMYFCASSGSAGSKNIQYFGAGTRLSVL.

The chain couples TRBV7-9 to TRBJ1-4; 8 bases are shared with TRBD1. The junction had 6 bases not matched to a gene; V was cut back by 5 bases and J by 7 bases. Germline CDR1 reads SEHNR; CDR2 reads FQNEAQ (reference sequence). The CDR3 runs to 14 residues. This chain's CDR3 is CASSTGQGSEKLFF. CDR3 bases: TGTGCCAGCAGCACAGGACAGGGCTCTGAAAAACTGTTTTTT.

This chain connects TRBV6-2 or TRBV6-3 to TRBJ2-5, with D possibly being TRBD1 (6 bases). With 2 bases removed from V and 7 bases from J, the gap between germline ends came to 17 bases. The CDR3 has 15 residues. The V gene's germline CDR1 is MNHEY and CDR2 SVGEGT. Written as DNA, the CDR3 is TGTGCCAGCAGTTACCTTTCGACAGGAGAAACGACCCAGTACTTC. It yields the protein CASSYLSTGETTQYF.

The chain is built from TRBV6-5 and TRBJ2-7; 9 nucleotides align to TRBD1. V lost 4 bases, J lost 9 bases, and 16 bases stayed unmatched. The CDR3 contains 16 residues. CDR1 and CDR2 from the germline V gene are MNHEY and SVGAGI. CDR3 region: CASSSQPGQGKVGQYF. The CDR3 DNA follows: TGTGCCAGCAGTTCCCAACCGGGACAGGGTAAGGTCGGGCAGTACTTC.